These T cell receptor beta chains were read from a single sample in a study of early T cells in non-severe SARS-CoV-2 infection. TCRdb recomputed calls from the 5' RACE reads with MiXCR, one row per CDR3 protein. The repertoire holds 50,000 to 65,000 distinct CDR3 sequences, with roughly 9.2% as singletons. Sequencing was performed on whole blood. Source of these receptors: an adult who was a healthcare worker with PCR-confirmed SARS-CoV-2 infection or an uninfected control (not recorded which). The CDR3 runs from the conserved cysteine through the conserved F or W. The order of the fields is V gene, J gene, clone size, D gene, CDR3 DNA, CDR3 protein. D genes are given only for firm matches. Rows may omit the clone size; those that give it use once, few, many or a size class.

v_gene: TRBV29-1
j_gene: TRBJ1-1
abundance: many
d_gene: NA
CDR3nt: TGCAGCGTTGCAGGCGGGGGCCAAGCTTTCTTT
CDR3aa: CSVAGGGQAFF

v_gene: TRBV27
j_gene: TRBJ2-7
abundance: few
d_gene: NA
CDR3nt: TGTGCCAGCAGTATAAATCTAGCGTGGTCTAACGAGCAGTACTTC
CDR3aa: CASSINLAWSNEQYF

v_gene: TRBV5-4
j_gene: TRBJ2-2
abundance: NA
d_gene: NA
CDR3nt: TGTGCCAGCAGCCGTACAGTATCCGGGGAGCTGTTTTTT
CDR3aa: CASSRTVSGELFF

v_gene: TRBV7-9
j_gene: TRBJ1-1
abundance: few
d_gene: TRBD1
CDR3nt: TGTGCCAGCAGCTCAAGGGGGCTAACTGAAGCTTTCTTT
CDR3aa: CASSSRGLTEAFF

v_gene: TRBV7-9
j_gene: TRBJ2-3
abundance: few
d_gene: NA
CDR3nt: TGTGCCAGCAGCTTAGAGGGAGGTGACAGCCCCTCGAATACGCAGTATTTT
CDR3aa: CASSLEGGDSPSNTQYF

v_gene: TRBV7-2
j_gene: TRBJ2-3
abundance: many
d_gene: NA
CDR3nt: TGTGCCAGCGGGGGCGGGGGTACGCAGTATTTT
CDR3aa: CASGGGGTQYF

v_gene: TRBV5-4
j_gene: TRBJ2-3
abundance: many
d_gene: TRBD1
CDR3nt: TGTGCCAGCAGCCCACCCCCCGGGACAGCCGGCGGCACAGATACGCAGTATTTT
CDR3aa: CASSPPPGTAGGTDTQYF

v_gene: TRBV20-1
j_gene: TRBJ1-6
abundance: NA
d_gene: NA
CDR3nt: TGCAGTGCGCTCCCCCAGGGATTACCCCTCCACTTT
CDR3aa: CSALPQGLPLHF

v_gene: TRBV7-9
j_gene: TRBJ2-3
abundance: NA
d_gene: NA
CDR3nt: TGTGCCAGCAGTCCACAGGGACCCAGCACAGATACGCAGTATTTT
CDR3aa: CASSPQGPSTDTQYF

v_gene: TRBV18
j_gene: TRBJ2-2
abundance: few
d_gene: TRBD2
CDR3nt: TGTGCCAGCTCACCACTCGGCGGGGGTAACACCGGGGAGCTGTTTTTT
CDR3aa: CASSPLGGGNTGELFF